The T cell receptor beta chain under discussion was sequenced for a study of blood T cell repertoires in COVID-19. Overall study context: Sites in the United States, Italy and Spain provided acute and convalescent COVID-19 samples.

Grouping used clinical history reported by participants in a survey and questionnaire. Either two negative PCRs, clearance, or symptom resolution qualified Cohort 3 donors as recovered. The repertoire was sequenced with immunoSEQ multiplex PCR; TCRdb's copy has only in-frame clones and lacks some. The sample shows roughly 400,000 clones, approximately 92% of them seen only once. This CDR3 comprises 12 residues. Unmatched junction bases numbered 5, after V lost 3 bases and J lost 8 bases. Per germline, CDR1 SQVTM and CDR2 ANQGSEA. This clone was counted a single time. This chain connects TRBV29-1 to TRBJ2-3, with TRBD1 identical over 7 bases. Sequencing was done on a sample of PBMCs or T cells enriched from blood (not recorded which). The TCR originated in a man aged 25 to 40 who had recovered from COVID-19. The CDR3 sequence: CSVEGTDATQYF. The CDR3 nucleotides are TGCAGCGTTGAGGGGACAGATGCTACGCAGTATTTT.